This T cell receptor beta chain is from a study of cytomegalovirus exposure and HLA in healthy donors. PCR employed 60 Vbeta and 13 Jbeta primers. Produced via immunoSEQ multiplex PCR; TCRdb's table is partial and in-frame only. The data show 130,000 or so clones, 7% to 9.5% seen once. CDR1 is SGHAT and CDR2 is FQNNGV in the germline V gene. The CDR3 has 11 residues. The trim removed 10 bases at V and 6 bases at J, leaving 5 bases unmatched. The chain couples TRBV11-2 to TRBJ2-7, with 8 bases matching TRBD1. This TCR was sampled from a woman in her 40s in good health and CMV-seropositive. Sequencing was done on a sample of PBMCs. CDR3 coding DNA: TGTGCCATTGAGGACAGGGCCGAGCAGTACTTC. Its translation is CAIEDRAEQYF. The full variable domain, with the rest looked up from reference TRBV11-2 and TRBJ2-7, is EAGVAQSPRYKIIEKRQSVAFWCNPISGHATLYWYQQILGQGPKLLIQFQNNGVVDDSQLPKDRFSAERLKGVDSTLKIQPAKLEDSAVYLCAIEDRAEQYFGPGTRLTVT.